This T cell receptor beta chain was retrieved from a study of blood T cells in healthy people across ages. Study outcomes and limitations: Higher diversity and more naive CD4+ cells were features of long-lived donors, compared to aged donors.

The total RNA that was extracted per sample amounted to at least 5 micrograms. Germline CDR1 MNHEY, CDR2 SMNVEV (reference sequence). The CDR3 spans 14 residues. Deletions cut 3 bases from V and 11 bases from J, with 19 bases between. A word on this clonotype: Its antigen is unknown.

Through a sample-barcoded 5' primer and a J-beta primer mix, a second PCR was run for about 7 to 12 cycles. The authors tagged each cDNA molecule using a template-switch adaptor with 12 random nucleotides. Using its own MiXCR run on the 5' RACE reads, TCRdb lists one record per CDR3 protein. The sample comprises about 1 million distinct CDR3 sequences, 40% to 50% of which are singletons, and under 20% rests with the top ten. This rearrangement joins TRBV27 to TRBJ1-1; no reliable D call. The TCR sequence derives from a woman aged 55-75 years in good health. Sequencing input: blood. This CDR3 reads CASSLAGLPKEAFF. CDR3 in DNA: TGTGCCAGCAGTTTGGCAGGTTTACCGAAAGAGGCTTTCTTT.